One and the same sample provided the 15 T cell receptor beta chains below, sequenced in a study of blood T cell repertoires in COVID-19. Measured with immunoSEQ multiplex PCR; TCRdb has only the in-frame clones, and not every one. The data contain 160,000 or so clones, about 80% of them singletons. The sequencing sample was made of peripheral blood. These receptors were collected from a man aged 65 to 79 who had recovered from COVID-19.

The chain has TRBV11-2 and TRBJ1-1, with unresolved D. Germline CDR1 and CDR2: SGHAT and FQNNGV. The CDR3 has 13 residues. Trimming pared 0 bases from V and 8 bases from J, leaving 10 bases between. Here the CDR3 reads CASSLDLRLEAFF. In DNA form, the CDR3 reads TGTGCCAGCAGCTTAGATTTGAGGTTAGAAGCTTTCTTT.

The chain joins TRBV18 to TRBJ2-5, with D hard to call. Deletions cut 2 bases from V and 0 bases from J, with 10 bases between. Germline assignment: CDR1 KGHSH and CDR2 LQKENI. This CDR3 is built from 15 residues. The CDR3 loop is CASSPARSYQETQYF. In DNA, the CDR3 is TGTGCCAGCTCACCAGCTAGGTCGTACCAAGAGACCCAGTACTTC.

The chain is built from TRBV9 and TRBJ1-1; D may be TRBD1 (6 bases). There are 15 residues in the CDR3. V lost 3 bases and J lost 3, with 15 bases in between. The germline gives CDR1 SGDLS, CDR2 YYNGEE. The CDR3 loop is CASSAEPRGYTEAFF. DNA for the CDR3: TGTGCCAGCAGCGCGGAACCCAGGGGTTACACTGAAGCTTTCTTT.

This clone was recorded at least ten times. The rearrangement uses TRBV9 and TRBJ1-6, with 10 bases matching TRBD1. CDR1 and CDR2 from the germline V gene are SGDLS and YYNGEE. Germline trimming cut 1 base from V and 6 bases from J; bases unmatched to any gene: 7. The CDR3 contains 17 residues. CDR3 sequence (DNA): TGTGCCAGCAGCGTAACCACAAGGACAGGGGGTAATTCACCCCTCCACTTT. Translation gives CASSVTTRTGGNSPLHF.

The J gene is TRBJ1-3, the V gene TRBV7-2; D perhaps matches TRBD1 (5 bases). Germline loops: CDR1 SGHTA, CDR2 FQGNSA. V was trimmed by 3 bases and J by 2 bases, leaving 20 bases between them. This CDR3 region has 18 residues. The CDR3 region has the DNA TGTGCCAGCAGCTTGCTGCCCCCATCGGGGGAAGCTGGAAACACCATATATTTT. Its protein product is CASSLLPPSGEAGNTIYF.

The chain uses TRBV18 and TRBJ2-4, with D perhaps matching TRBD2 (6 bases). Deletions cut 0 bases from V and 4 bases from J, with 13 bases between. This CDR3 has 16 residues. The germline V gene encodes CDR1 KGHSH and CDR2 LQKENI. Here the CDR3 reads CASSPPGLEIKNIQYF. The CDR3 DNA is TGTGCCAGCTCACCACCGGGACTGGAAATTAAAAACATTCAGTACTTC.

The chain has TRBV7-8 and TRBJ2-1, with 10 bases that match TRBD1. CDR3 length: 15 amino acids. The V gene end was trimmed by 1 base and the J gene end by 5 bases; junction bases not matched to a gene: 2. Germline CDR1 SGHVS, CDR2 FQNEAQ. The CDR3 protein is CASSLGTGGNNEQFF. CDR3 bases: TGTGCCAGCAGCTTAGGGACAGGGGGTAACAATGAGCAGTTCTTC. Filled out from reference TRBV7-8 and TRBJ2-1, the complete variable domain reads GAGVSQSPRYKVAKRGQDVALRCDPISGHVSLFWYQQALGQGPEFLTYFQNEAQLDKSGLPSDRFFAERPEGSVSTLKIQRTQQEDSAVYLCASSLGTGGNNEQFFGPGTRLTVL.

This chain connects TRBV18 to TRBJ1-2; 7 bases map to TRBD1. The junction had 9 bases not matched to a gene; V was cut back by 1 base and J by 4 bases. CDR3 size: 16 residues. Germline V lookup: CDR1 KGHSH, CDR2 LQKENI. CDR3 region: CASSPQGTDSIYGYTF. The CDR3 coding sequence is TGTGCCAGCTCACCACAAGGGACAGACAGTATCTATGGCTACACCTTC.

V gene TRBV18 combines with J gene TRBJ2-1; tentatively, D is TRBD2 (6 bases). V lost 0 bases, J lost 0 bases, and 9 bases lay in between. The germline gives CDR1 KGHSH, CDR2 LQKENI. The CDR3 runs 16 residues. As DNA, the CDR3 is TGTGCCAGCTCACCACCTAGCGGAAGCTCCTACAATGAGCAGTTCTTC. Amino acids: CASSPPSGSSYNEQFF.

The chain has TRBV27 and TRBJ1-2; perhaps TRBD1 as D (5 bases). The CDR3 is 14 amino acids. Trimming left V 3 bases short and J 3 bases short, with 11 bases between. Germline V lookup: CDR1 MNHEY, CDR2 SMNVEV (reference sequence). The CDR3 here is CASSFGAGHYGYTF. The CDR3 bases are TGTGCCAGCAGTTTTGGGGCAGGGCACTATGGCTACACCTTC.

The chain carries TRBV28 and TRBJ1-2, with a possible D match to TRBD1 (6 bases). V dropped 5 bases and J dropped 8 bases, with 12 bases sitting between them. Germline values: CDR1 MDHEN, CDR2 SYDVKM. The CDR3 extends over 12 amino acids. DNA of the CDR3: TGTGCCAGCAGTGCCCAGGGGAACGGCTACACCTTC. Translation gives CASSAQGNGYTF.

CDR3 in DNA: TGTGCCAGCAGCTTGGCCACAGGGGGACCCTCTGGGGCCAACGTCCTGACTTTC. Its translation is CASSLATGGPSGANVLTF. The chain combines TRBV5-8 with TRBJ2-6, with 8 bases identical to TRBD1. The CDR3 has 18 residues. From germline, CDR1 is SGHTS and CDR2 YDEGEE. V was clipped by 0 bases and J by 0 bases; unmatched bases: 5.

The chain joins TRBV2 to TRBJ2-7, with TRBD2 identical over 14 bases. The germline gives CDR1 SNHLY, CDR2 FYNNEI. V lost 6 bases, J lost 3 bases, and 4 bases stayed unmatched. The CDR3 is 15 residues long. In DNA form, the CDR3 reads TGTGCCAGCAGCCAGGGACTAGCGGGAGACTACGAGCAGTACTTC. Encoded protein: CASSQGLAGDYEQYF.

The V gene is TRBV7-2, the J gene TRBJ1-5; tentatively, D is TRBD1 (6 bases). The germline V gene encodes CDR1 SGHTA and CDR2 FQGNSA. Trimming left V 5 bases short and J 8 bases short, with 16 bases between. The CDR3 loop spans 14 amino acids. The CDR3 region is CASSLGGAREPQHF. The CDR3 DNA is TGTGCCAGCAGCCTGGGGGGGGCAAGGGAGCCCCAGCATTTT.

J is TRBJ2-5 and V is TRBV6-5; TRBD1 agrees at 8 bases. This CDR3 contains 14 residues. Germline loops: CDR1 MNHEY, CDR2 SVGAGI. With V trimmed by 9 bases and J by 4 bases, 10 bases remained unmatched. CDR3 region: CASTGGAFVETQYF. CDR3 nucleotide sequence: TGTGCCAGTACAGGGGGTGCTTTTGTAGAGACCCAGTACTTC.